This T cell receptor (beta chain) came from a study of cytomegalovirus exposure and HLA in healthy donors. Turning to the study itself: T cells numbering around 180 million yielded more than 95 million unique TCR beta sequences in an earlier analysis.

Study-wide results and caveats: Overall, approximately 180 TCR beta chains were annotated as cytomegalovirus-associated. Reportedly, diagnosis of cytomegalovirus status by the classifier showed high specificity and sensitivity.

The ends lost 4 bases at V and 4 bases at J; junction bases unmatched: 7. Germline V CDR1 and CDR2: MDHEN, SYDVKM. The CDR3 runs 15 residues. PCR was performed using 60 Vbeta and 13 Jbeta primers. TCRdb's copy holds only in-frame clones and misses some; the assay was immunoSEQ multiplex PCR. Counted here are 160,000 or so clones, approximately 85% occurring once; the ten biggest clones make up roughly 2.3%. This clone was recorded once. Antigen: not known. Healthy bone marrow donors formed the donor group. The genes are TRBV28 and TRBJ2-7; 10 positions match TRBD1. The origin of this receptor is a woman under 30 in good health and CMV-seronegative. The sequenced sample consisted of PBMCs. CDR3 loop: CASSYPGQGPYEQYF. CDR3 nucleotide sequence: TGTGCCAGCAGTTACCCGGGACAGGGGCCATACGAGCAGTACTTC.